This TCR beta chain appears in the sequencing data of a study of brain metastases from non-small cell lung cancer. Whole-study results and caveats: In about 64% of brain metastases, T-cell clones were expanded compared with matched primary tumors. TCR repertoires overlapped largely between brain metastases and matched primaries.

TCRdb keeps only in-frame clones here, not all; method: immunoSEQ multiplex PCR. The table shows 13,000 to 15,000 clones, with around 83% occurring only once. The CDR3 is made up of 16 amino acids. Looked up from germline, CDR1 is SNHLY and CDR2 is FYNNEI. Germline trimming cut 6 bases from V and 5 bases from J; bases unmatched to any gene: 11. In its sample, this clone ranks as medium-sized (0.01 to 0.1%). Its target is not known. The rearrangement joins TRBV2 to TRBJ2-5, with TRBD1 matching over 11 bases. The sequenced sample was primary lung tumor tissue. This receptor was identified in a donor at least 40 years old with non-small cell lung cancer. The CDR3 spells CASRPGQGARRETQYF. For the CDR3, the DNA is TGTGCCAGCAGACCCGGACAGGGGGCCCGGAGGGAGACCCAGTACTTC.